Shown below are 16 T cell receptor beta chains from a single sample sequenced in a study of PD-L1 blockade in urothelial cancer. Time point denoted: peripheral blood 6 weeks after treatment start. The data were produced by immunoSEQ multiplex PCR, yet TCRdb's version contains in-frame clones alone and is incomplete. The data contain 40,000 to 50,000 clones, approximately 84% of them singletons. The specimen comprised PBMCs, sampled around atezolizumab (anti-PD-L1) treatment. All receptors come from a man in his sixties with urothelial cancer.

A single count supports this clone. The chain carries TRBV2 and TRBJ2-3; TRBD2 matches at 10 bases. V was clipped by 4 bases and J by 4 bases; unmatched bases: 5. This CDR3 is 15 amino acids long. Germline V gene lookup returns CDR1 SNHLY and CDR2 FYNNEI. CDR3 DNA: TGTGCCAGCAGTGGTAGCGGGGGGCGGGCAGATACGCAGTATTTT. Translation gives CASSGSGGRADTQYF.

This clone has a handful of counts. The V call is TRBV5-1, the J call TRBJ2-7, with TRBD2 matching over 8 bases. The CDR3 has 13 amino acids. V was clipped by 3 bases and J by 6 bases; unmatched bases: 5. Germline CDR1 reads SGHRS; CDR2 reads YFSETQ. CDR3 DNA sequence: TGCGCCAGCAGCTCCGGGACTAGACGCGAGCAGTACTTC. Translated: CASSSGTRREQYF.

This clone has a single count. The chain recombines TRBV11-3 with TRBJ2-5, with 7 nucleotides matching TRBD2. Germline V lookup: CDR1 SGHNT, CDR2 YENEEA. With 2 bases clipped from V and 5 bases from J, the junction kept 5 bases outside the gene matches. The CDR3 consists of 14 residues. CDR3 residues: CASSLPGGVETQYF. The CDR3 bases are TGTGCCAGCAGCTTACCGGGGGGTGTTGAGACCCAGTACTTC. The full variable domain, its missing parts supplied by reference TRBV11-3 and TRBJ2-5, is EAGVVQSPRYKIIEKKQPVAFWCNPISGHNTLYWYLQNLGQGPELLIRYENEEAVDDSQLPKDRFSAERLKGVDSTLKIQPAELGDSAVYLCASSLPGGVETQYFGPGTRLLVL.

The genes are TRBV28 and TRBJ2-5, with 14 nucleotides matching TRBD2. The V gene end was trimmed by 6 bases and the J gene end by 2 bases; junction bases not matched to a gene: 17. Germline V gene lookup returns CDR1 MDHEN and CDR2 SYDVKM. The CDR3 is 20 amino acids. The CDR3 region is CASSRRFGLAGGSVQETQYF. The CDR3 DNA sequence: TGTGCCAGCAGCCGCAGATTTGGACTAGCGGGGGGCTCCGTACAAGAGACCCAGTACTTC.

This clone was detected only once. V is TRBV5-5 and J is TRBJ1-1; 9 bases agree with TRBD1. CDR1 and CDR2 (germline): SGHKS, YYEKEE (reference sequence). The CDR3 extends over 15 amino acids. The ends lost 5 bases at V and 0 bases at J; junction bases unmatched: 5. CDR3: CASRRQGVMNTEAFF. DNA of the CDR3: TGTGCCAGCAGAAGACAGGGGGTGATGAACACTGAAGCTTTCTTT.

The chain recombines TRBV30 with TRBJ1-1; D possibly corresponds to TRBD1 (5 bases). Trimming removed 7 bases from V and 2 bases from J, with 23 bases in between. The CDR3 runs 16 residues. Germline CDR1 GTSNPN, CDR2 SVGIG (reference sequence). CDR3 sequence (DNA): TGTGCCTACGGAAAGGGGTCAGGGAAGTCCAACACTGAAGCTTTCTTT. It specifies CAYGKGSGKSNTEAFF.

This chain links TRBV18 with TRBJ1-1; possible D gene TRBD1, 6 bases. Trimming took off 3 bases at V and 6 bases at J, with 11 bases between the two ends. Germline CDR1 is KGHSH and CDR2 is LQKENI. This CDR3 is built from 13 residues. The CDR3 loop reads CASSPTGSSEAFF. The CDR3 DNA is TGTGCCAGCTCACCCACAGGGAGTTCTGAAGCTTTCTTT. Combining the CDR3 with reference TRBV18 and TRBJ1-1 gives the whole variable domain NAGVMQNPRHLVRRRGQEARLRCSPMKGHSHVYWYRQLPEEGLKFMVYLQKENIIDESGMPKERFSAEFPKEGPSILRIQQVVRGDSAAYFCASSPTGSSEAFFGQGTRLTVV.

This rearrangement joins TRBV19 to TRBJ1-4, with TRBD1 matching 9 bases. Germline CDR1 reads LNHDA; CDR2 reads SQIVND (reference sequence). J was trimmed by 1 base and V by 4 bases; bases with no gene match: 7. The CDR3 is made up of 17 amino acids. CDR3: CASSTPGQGRTNEKLFF. CDR3 bases: TGTGCCAGTAGTACACCGGGACAGGGTAGAACTAATGAAAAACTGTTTTTT.

The J gene is TRBJ2-1, the V gene TRBV29-1; TRBD2 agrees at 12 bases. The ends lost 3 bases at V and 7 bases at J; junction bases unmatched: 7. The CDR3 spans 15 residues. Germline CDR1 SQVTM, CDR2 ANQGSEA. This chain's CDR3 is CSVDGLLAGGNEQFF. DNA for the CDR3: TGCAGCGTTGATGGTTTACTAGCGGGGGGTAATGAGCAGTTCTTC.

This clone has only a few counts. This sequence joins TRBV12-5 and TRBJ1-5, with 9 positions matching TRBD1. This CDR3 spans 15 amino acids. V was clipped by 1 base and J by 5 bases; unmatched bases: 3. Germline V CDR1 and CDR2: LGHNT, FRNRAP. CDR3 in amino acids: CASGLGQGGYQPQHF. DNA for the CDR3: TGTGCTAGTGGTTTGGGACAGGGGGGTTATCAGCCCCAGCATTTT.

The chain joins TRBV6-5 to TRBJ2-7, with TRBD1 matching 7 bases. The CDR3 runs 15 residues. Germline assignment: CDR1 MNHEY and CDR2 SVGAGI. V dropped 6 bases and J dropped 2; count of bases not matched to a gene: 10. CDR3 loop: CASSATGAVTYEQYF. The CDR3 DNA follows: TGTGCCAGCAGCGCCACAGGGGCGGTCACCTACGAGCAGTACTTC.

V is TRBV29-1 and J is TRBJ2-2; D is possibly TRBD1 (6 bases). With 4 bases removed from V and 5 bases from J, the gap between germline ends came to 11 bases. CDR1 is SQVTM and CDR2 is ANQGSEA in the germline V gene. This CDR3 is built from 13 residues. The CDR3 DNA reads TGCAGCGTTGGAGGCAGGGGAACCGGGGAGCTGTTTTTT. Encoded protein: CSVGGRGTGELFF.

The chain combines TRBV19 with TRBJ2-7; 8 bases line up with TRBD1. CDR3 length: 14 amino acids. Trimming took 1 base from V and 1 from J; bases not matched to a gene: 0. Germline loops: CDR1 LNHDA, CDR2 SQIVND (reference sequence). The CDR3 DNA reads TGTGCCAGTAGTATAGGGACAGGGTCCTACGAGCAGTACTTC. As protein: CASSIGTGSYEQYF. Variable domain in full (rest from reference TRBV19 and TRBJ2-7): DGGITQSPKYLFRKEGQNVTLSCEQNLNHDAMYWYRQDPGQGLRLIYYSQIVNDFQKGDIAEGYSVSREKKESFPLTVTSAQKNPTAFYLCASSIGTGSYEQYFGPGTRLTVT.

V usage is TRBV29-1 and J usage is TRBJ1-2, with D unresolved. The CDR3 runs 13 residues. Germline CDR1 and CDR2: SQVTM and ANQGSEA. V was cut by 5 bases and J by 5 bases, with 15 bases left in between. This chain's CDR3 is CSVLEARGYGYTF. DNA of the CDR3: TGCAGCGTTTTGGAGGCGAGAGGGTATGGCTACACCTTC.

The chain recombines TRBV27 with TRBJ1-1, with 8 bases that match TRBD1. The V segment lost 2 bases and the J segment 1 base; nucleotides outside the gene matches: 9. CDR1 is MNHEY and CDR2 is SMNVEV in the germline V gene (reference sequence). The CDR3 contains 17 residues. CDR3 region: CASSLGRSGGPNTEAFF. The CDR3 DNA reads TGTGCCAGCAGTTTAGGGCGGTCAGGGGGCCCGAACACTGAAGCTTTCTTT.

The chain recombines TRBV7-8 with TRBJ1-1; 7 nucleotides match TRBD1. Germline V CDR1 and CDR2: SGHVS, FQNEAQ. V lost 8 bases to trimming and J lost 1 base; unmatched junction nucleotides: 10. The CDR3 is 15 amino acids. CDR3: CASGVEGQQNTEAFF. DNA of the CDR3: TGTGCCAGCGGCGTAGAGGGACAGCAGAACACTGAAGCTTTCTTT.